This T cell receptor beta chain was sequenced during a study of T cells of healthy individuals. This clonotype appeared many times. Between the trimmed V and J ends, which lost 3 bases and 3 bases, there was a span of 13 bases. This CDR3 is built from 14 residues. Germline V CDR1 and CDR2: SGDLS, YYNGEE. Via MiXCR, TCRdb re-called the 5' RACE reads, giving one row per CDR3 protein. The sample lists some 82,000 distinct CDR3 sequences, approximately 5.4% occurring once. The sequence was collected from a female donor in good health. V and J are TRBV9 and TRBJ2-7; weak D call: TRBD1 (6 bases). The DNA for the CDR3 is TGTGCCAGCAGCGACGGAACAGGGTTCTACGAGCAGTACTTC. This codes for CASSDGTGFYEQYF.